Listed here are 18 T cell receptor beta chains from one sample, sequenced in a study of lymphopenia after photon versus proton radiotherapy. Only in-frame clones appear in the TCRdb table, and some are missing; sequencing was by immunoSEQ multiplex PCR. The sample lists some 20,000 clones, more than 85% occurring once. The input for sequencing was peripheral blood, taken from a patient treated with proton-based radiotherapy. The receptors stem from a man older than 75 with esophageal cancer.

This clone came up once. V is TRBV2 and J is TRBJ1-4; D unresolved. In germline, CDR1 is SNHLY, CDR2 FYNNEI. The CDR3 consists of 15 residues. V lost 5 bases and J 1 base, leaving 11 bases between the germline ends. DNA of the CDR3: TGTGCCAGCAGTCAACGCCTTGGAACTAATGAAAAACTGTTTTTT. This gives the protein CASSQRLGTNEKLFF.

The chain links TRBV27 to TRBJ1-2; possibly TRBD1 for D (6 bases). CDR1 and CDR2 from the germline V gene are MNHEY and SMNVEV (reference sequence). The CDR3 spans 12 residues. V lost 4 bases and J 6 bases, leaving 9 bases between the germline ends. CDR3 region: CASSYRVDGYTF. The DNA for the CDR3 is TGTGCCAGCAGTTACAGGGTGGATGGCTACACCTTC.

The chain employs TRBV7-2 and TRBJ2-2; 12 positions match TRBD2. Trimming cost V 1 base and J 1 base; bases outside gene matches: 7. The germline V gene encodes CDR1 SGHTA and CDR2 FQGNSA. The CDR3 spans 19 residues. CDR3 sequence (DNA): TGTGCCAGCAGCTTAGAGCCTAGCGGGAGGGCCGGGAACACCGGGGAGCTGTTTTTT. Protein product: CASSLEPSGRAGNTGELFF.

This chain joins TRBV6-4 and TRBJ2-1; maybe TRBD2 (6 bases). Between the trimmed V and J ends, which lost 6 bases and 4 bases, there was a span of 16 bases. Germline V gene data show CDR1 as MRHNA and CDR2 as SNTAGT. There are 15 residues in the CDR3. The CDR3 region has the DNA TGTGCCAGCAGGATTAGCGGAGAAGGGTACAATGAGCAGTTCTTC. Amino acids: CASRISGEGYNEQFF.

This clone was recorded once. The V call is TRBV5-4, the J call TRBJ2-7, with TRBD2 matching over 10 bases. The CDR3 covers 14 residues. Per germline, CDR1 SGHNT and CDR2 YYREEE (reference sequence). V lost 0 bases and J lost 5; bases outside the gene matches: 2. CDR3 nucleotide sequence: TGTGCCAGCAGCTTGGGGCTAGCGGGGGACGAGCAGTACTTC. The encoded protein is CASSLGLAGDEQYF.

The V gene is TRBV25-1, the J gene TRBJ2-5, with TRBD1 matching 7 bases. The DNA end favors TRBJ2-7, so the J call may be wrong. The CDR3 is 16 amino acids. Germline V gene sequence: CDR1 MGHDK, CDR2 SYGVNS. CDR3 protein: CASSDPRQGGSYEQYF. The CDR3 DNA follows: TGTGCCAGCAGTGACCCGCGACAGGGTGGCTCCTACGAGCAGTACTTC.

The genes are TRBV6-6 and TRBJ1-1, with D unclear. CDR3 size: 12 residues. The ends were cut back, 2 bases at V and 1 base at J, with 2 bases in the middle. Germline assignment: CDR1 MNHNY and CDR2 SVGAGI (reference sequence). CDR3 loop: CASSYPNTEAFF. The CDR3 bases are TGTGCCAGCAGTTACCCGAACACTGAAGCTTTCTTT.

The gene calls are TRBV19 and TRBJ1-3, with unresolved D. Germline V gene lookup returns CDR1 LNHDA and CDR2 SQIVND (reference sequence). This CDR3 has 12 amino acids. Trimming removed 3 bases at V and 5 bases at J, with 5 bases between. The CDR3 DNA reads as TGTGCCAGTAGTATTCTCCGAAACACCATATATTTT. This encodes CASSILRNTIYF.

The chain is built from TRBV7-3 and TRBJ2-1; 13 bases fit TRBD2. The germline V gene has CDR1 SGHTA and CDR2 FQGTGA. This CDR3 contains 15 residues. The V segment lost 9 bases and the J segment 8 bases; nucleotides outside the gene matches: 10. The CDR3, as DNA: TGTGCCAGTACTAGCGGGGGGGCCCTGATCCATGAGCAGTTCTTC. Translating gives CASTSGGALIHEQFF.

This chain links TRBV2 with TRBJ2-7, with 9 bases aligning to TRBD2. Germline CDR1 and CDR2: SNHLY and FYNNEI. The J segment lost 7 bases and the V segment lost 2 bases, leaving 6 bases of the junction unmatched. The CDR3 spans 14 residues. CDR3 in amino acids: CASSEKREVGEQYF. CDR3 in DNA: TGTGCCAGCAGTGAAAAGCGGGAGGTGGGTGAGCAGTACTTC.

The rearrangement uses TRBV2 and TRBJ2-2, with D maybe TRBD2 (6 bases). Trimming left V 4 bases short and J 0 bases short, with 12 bases between. Germline CDR1 is SNHLY and CDR2 is FYNNEI. There are 16 residues in the CDR3. The CDR3 spells CASSAFGGANTGELFF. Written as DNA, the CDR3 is TGTGCCAGCAGTGCGTTTGGCGGGGCGAACACCGGGGAGCTGTTTTTT.

V usage is TRBV5-8 and J usage is TRBJ1-1; D gene ambiguous. Germline CDR1 SGHTS, CDR2 YDEGEE. Between the trimmed V and J ends, which lost 1 base and 5 bases, there was a span of 3 bases. The CDR3 has 11 residues. The CDR3 sequence is CASSLRTEAFF. The CDR3 nucleotides read TGTGCCAGCAGCTTGCGAACTGAAGCTTTCTTT.

In this sample, this clone turned up a few times. J is TRBJ1-1 and V is TRBV7-2; the match to TRBD1 covers 8 bases. The V gene end was trimmed by 5 bases and the J gene end by 9 bases; junction bases not matched to a gene: 8. CDR1 and CDR2 from the germline V gene are SGHTA and FQGNSA. The CDR3 runs to 13 residues. The CDR3 sequence is CASSNRGRGKAFF. CDR3 DNA: TGTGCCAGCAGCAACAGGGGGAGAGGGAAAGCTTTCTTT. Filled out from reference TRBV7-2 and TRBJ1-1, the complete variable domain reads GAGVSQSPSNKVTEKGKDVELRCDPISGHTALYWYRQSLGQGLEFLIYFQGNSAPDKSGLPSDRFSAERTGGSVSTLTIQRTQQEDSAVYLCASSNRGRGKAFFGQGTRLTVV.

The chain recombines TRBV30 with TRBJ1-2; no reliable D call. The CDR3 covers 13 residues. The germline CDR1 and CDR2 sequences are GTSNPN and SVGIG (reference sequence). The V gene lost 0 bases and the J gene lost 7 bases, with 12 bases spanning the gap. CDR3 residues: CAWSVLMGFGYTF. CDR3 sequence (DNA): TGTGCCTGGAGTGTTTTAATGGGTTTTGGCTACACCTTC.

There are a few counts of this clone. This chain uses TRBV7-2 with TRBJ2-7, with D possibly called TRBD1 or TRBD2 (5 bases each). Trimming took 0 bases from V and 4 from J, leaving 7 bases between them. Germline V gene sequence: CDR1 SGHTA, CDR2 FQGNSA. This CDR3 comprises 13 residues. Here the CDR3 reads CASSLAGPYEQYF. The CDR3 nucleotides read TGTGCCAGCAGCTTAGCGGGACCTTACGAGCAGTACTTC.

The chain couples TRBV7-2 to TRBJ1-6; no clear D gene. Per germline, CDR1 SGHTA and CDR2 FQGNSA. CDR3 size: 13 residues. V dropped 4 bases and J dropped 13 bases, with 14 bases sitting between them. CDR3 amino acids: CASSSLGGTPLHF. CDR3 DNA: TGTGCCAGCAGCTCCCTGGGCGGTACGCCCCTCCACTTT.

The chain employs TRBV27 and TRBJ1-1; D is possibly TRBD1 (6 bases). Trimming removed 10 bases at V and 6 bases at J, with 21 bases between. The CDR3 totals 14 residues. From germline, CDR1 is MNHEY and CDR2 SMNVEV (reference sequence). The CDR3 bases are TGTGCCACCCAAAAGAGGGGGGGAGTTGCTGAAGCTTTCTTT. Its translation is CATQKRGGVAEAFF.

The CDR3 DNA is TGCGCCAGCAGCTTGGTTGGAGAGACCCAGTACTTC. Protein product: CASSLVGETQYF. The rearrangement links TRBV5-1 to TRBJ2-5, with D hard to call. CDR3 size: 12 residues. Germline V gives CDR1 SGHRS, CDR2 YFSETQ. Trimming pared 0 bases from V and 4 bases from J, leaving 4 bases between.